A single TCR beta chain is shown here with its context. Original data processing: Estimation of nucleated cell counts was performed using reference gene primer amplification. Assay used: immunoSEQ multiplex PCR; TCRdb lists only in-frame clones, some missing. V, J and clone size are taken as reported in that table, and D and trimming were inferred from the DNA itself. This sample has some 260,000 clones, with about nine tenths found just once. The sample is drawn from a study of blood T cell repertoires in COVID-19. Study-level information: Both acute and convalescent COVID-19 samples were obtained from the United States, Italy and Spain. PBMCs, B-cell-depleted T cells, or T cells were the source of the cDNA or gDNA that made up the material.

Trimming at V came to 5 bases and at J to 0 bases, leaving 8 bases not matched to a gene. CDR3 size: 16 residues. Germline V gene sequence: CDR1 SNHLY, CDR2 FYNNEI. Sequencing used peripheral blood. This chain uses TRBV2 with TRBJ2-7; 9 bases fit TRBD2. The sequence was collected from a woman between 25 and 40 years old with COVID-19, enrolled during active disease. In DNA form, the CDR3 reads TGTGCCAGCAGTCGGGGGTGGACTAGCGTCTCCTACGAGCAGTACTTC. Residues: CASSRGWTSVSYEQYF.